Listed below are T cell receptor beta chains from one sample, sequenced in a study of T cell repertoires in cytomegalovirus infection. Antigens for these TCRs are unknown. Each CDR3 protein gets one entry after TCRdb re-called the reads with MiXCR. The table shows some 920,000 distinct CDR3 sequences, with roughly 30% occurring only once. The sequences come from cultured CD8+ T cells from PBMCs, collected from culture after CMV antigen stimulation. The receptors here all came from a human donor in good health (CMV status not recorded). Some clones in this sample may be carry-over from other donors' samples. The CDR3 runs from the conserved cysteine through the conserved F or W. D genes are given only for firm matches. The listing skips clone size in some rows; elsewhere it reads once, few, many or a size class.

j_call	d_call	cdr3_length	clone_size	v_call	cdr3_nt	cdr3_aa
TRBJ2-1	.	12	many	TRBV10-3	TGTGCCATTATCGCCGATACAGGGCAAGCGTTCTTC	CAIIADTGQAFF
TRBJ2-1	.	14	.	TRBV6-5	TGTGCCAGCAGTTACAACCCAGCCTACAATGAGCAGTTCTTC	CASSYNPAYNEQFF
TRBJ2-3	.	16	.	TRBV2	TGTGCCAGCACCTCCTACAGGGTGGGAGGCACAGATACGCAGTATTTT	CASTSYRVGGTDTQYF
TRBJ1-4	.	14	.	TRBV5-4	TGTGCCAGCAGCGAGCAAGGGGTGGGTGAAAAACTGTTTTTT	CASSEQGVGEKLFF
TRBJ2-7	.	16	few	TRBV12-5	TGTGCTAGTGGTTTCTCCCTCCTTGACAGCCCCTACGAGCAGTACTTC	CASGFSLLDSPYEQYF
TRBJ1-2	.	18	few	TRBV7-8	TGTGCCAGCAGCCTTACGAGTTTGTATGGACACGAAAATTATGGCTACACCTTC	CASSLTSLYGHENYGYTF
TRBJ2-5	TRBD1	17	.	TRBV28	TGTGCCAGCAGTTATCAACCGGGACAGAGGGCCCCAGGGGGCCAGTACTTC	CASSYQPGQRAPGGQYF
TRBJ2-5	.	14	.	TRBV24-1	TGTGCCACCGCAGCGTGGGGGGCCCAAGAGACCCAGTACTTC	CATAAWGAQETQYF
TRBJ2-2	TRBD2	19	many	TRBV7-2	TGTGCCAGCAGCTTATCCCGGGGGGGCCTCCTCGCGAACACCGGGGAGCTGTTTTTT	CASSLSRGGLLANTGELFF
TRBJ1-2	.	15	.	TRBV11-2	TGTGCCAGCAGCTTAGGAGTGCGGGATTTGGGGTTCTACACCTTC	CASSLGVRDLGFYTF
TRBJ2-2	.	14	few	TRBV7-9	TGTGCCAGCCCCCCGGACAGTTACACCGGGGAGCTGTTTTTT	CASPPDSYTGELFF
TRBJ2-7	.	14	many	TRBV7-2	TGTGCCAGCAGAGATGGATCCGGAGCCTACGAGCAGTACTTC	CASRDGSGAYEQYF
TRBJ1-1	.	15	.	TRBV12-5	TGTGCTAGTGGTTTGGGGATGGGAAAGAACACTGAAGCTTTCTTT	CASGLGMGKNTEAFF
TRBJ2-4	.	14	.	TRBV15	TGTGCCACCAGCAGAGAGGGCCAATTTAACATTCAGTACTTC	CATSREGQFNIQYF
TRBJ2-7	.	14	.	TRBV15	TGTGCCACCAGCACAAGGAGGCAGGCCGGCGAGCAGTACTTC	CATSTRRQAGEQYF
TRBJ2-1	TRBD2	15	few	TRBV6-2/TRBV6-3	TGTGCCAGCAGCAATAGCGGGGGGGGTTACAATGAGCAGTTCTTC	CASSNSGGGYNEQFF
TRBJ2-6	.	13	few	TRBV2	TGTGCCAGCCGGCGCTCTGGGGCCAACGTCCTGACTTTC	CASRRSGANVLTF
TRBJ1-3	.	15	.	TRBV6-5	TGTGCCAGCAGTTACCTACAGGGATACGGAAACACCATATATTTT	CASSYLQGYGNTIYF
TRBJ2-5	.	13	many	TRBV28	TGTGCCTACAGAGGACATAACCAAGAGACCCAGTACTTC	CAYRGHNQETQYF
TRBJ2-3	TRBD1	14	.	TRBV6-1	TGTGCCAGCAGTTCGGACAGGGACACAGATACGCAGTATTTT	CASSSDRDTDTQYF
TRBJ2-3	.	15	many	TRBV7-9	TGTGCCAGCAGCAACCGGGACACTAGCACAGATACGCAGTATTTT	CASSNRDTSTDTQYF
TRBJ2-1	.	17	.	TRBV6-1	TGTGCCAGCAGTGAAGGGATGACTCTTAGCTCCTACAATGAGCAGTTCTTC	CASSEGMTLSSYNEQFF
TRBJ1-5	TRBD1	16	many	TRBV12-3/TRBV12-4	TGTGCCAGCAGTCCCCTAGGCGGACAGGGGTATCAGCCCCAGCATTTT	CASSPLGGQGYQPQHF
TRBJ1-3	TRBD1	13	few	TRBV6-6	TGTGCCACCCTGGACAGGGCTGGAAACACCATATATTTT	CATLDRAGNTIYF
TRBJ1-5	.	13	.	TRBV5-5	TGTGCCAGCAGCCCAGGGTTTGGGCAGCCCCAGCATTTT	CASSPGFGQPQHF
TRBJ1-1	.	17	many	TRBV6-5	TGTGCCAGCAGTCCGGTGGAGGGGCCACGTATGAACACTGAAGCTTTCTTT	CASSPVEGPRMNTEAFF
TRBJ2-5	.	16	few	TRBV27	TGTGCCAGCAGTTTGGGGGTAACAGACATCCAAGAGACCCAGTACTTC	CASSLGVTDIQETQYF
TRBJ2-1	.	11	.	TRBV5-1	TGCGCCAGCCTTTGGGGGGGCAAGCAGTTCTTC	CASLWGGKQFF
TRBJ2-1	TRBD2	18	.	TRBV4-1	TGCGCCAGCAGCCTCCTTGCGAATCGGGGAGGGCCCTACAATGAGCAGTTCTTC	CASSLLANRGGPYNEQFF
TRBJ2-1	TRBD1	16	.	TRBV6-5	TGTGCCAGCAGTTACTCGACAGGGAATCCCTACAATGAGCAGTTCTTC	CASSYSTGNPYNEQFF
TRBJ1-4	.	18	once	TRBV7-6	TGTACCAGCAGCTTAGGGCGAGGGACGGCGTCGCCGGATGAAAAACTGTTTTTT	CTSSLGRGTASPDEKLFF
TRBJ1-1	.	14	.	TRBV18	TGTGCCAGCTCTCATACCTCGGACGACTTAGAAGCTTTCTTT	CASSHTSDDLEAFF
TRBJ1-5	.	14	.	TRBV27	TGTGCCAGCAGGGGCAGTGGTAGCAATCAGCCCCAGCATTTT	CASRGSGSNQPQHF
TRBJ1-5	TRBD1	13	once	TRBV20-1	TGCAGGGGATTTACAGGGGGCAATCAGCCCCAGCATTTT	CRGFTGGNQPQHF
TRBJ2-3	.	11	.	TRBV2	TGTGTCCCTAGGAGCACAGATACGCAGTATTTT	CVPRSTDTQYF
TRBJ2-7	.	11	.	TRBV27	TGTGCCAGCAACCCTACCTACGAGCAGTACTTC	CASNPTYEQYF
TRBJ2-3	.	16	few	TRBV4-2	TGTGCCAGCAGCCAAGAGGACTTCTATTCATCTGATACGCAGTATTTT	CASSQEDFYSSDTQYF
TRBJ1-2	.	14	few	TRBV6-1	TGTGCCAACACCCCCATTGGGGCGAGCTATGGCTACACCTTC	CANTPIGASYGYTF
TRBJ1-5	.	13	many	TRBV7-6	TGTGCCAGCAGCTTAGCAAGGGGTCAGCCCCAGCATTTT	CASSLARGQPQHF
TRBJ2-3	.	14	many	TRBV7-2	TGTGCCAGCAGCTTGATATACAGAGCAGATACGCAGTATTTT	CASSLIYRADTQYF
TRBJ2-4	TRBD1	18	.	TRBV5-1	TGCGCCAGCAGCTCATCCGGGACAGTATCAATAGCCAAAAACATTCAGTACTTC	CASSSSGTVSIAKNIQYF